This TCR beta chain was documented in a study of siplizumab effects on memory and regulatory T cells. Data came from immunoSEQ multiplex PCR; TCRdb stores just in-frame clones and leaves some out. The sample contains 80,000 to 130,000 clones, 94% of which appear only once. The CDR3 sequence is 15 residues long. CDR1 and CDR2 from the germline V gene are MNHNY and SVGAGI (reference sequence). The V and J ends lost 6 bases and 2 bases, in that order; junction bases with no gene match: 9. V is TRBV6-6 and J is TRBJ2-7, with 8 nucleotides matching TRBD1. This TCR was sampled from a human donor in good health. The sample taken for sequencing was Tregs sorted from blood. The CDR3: CASSLEQGGTYEQYF. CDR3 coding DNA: TGTGCCAGCAGCTTAGAACAGGGGGGTACCTACGAGCAGTACTTC.